This TCR beta chain was recovered during a study of cytomegalovirus exposure and HLA in healthy donors. It was with 60 Vbeta and 13 Jbeta primers that the PCR ran. TCRdb's copy holds only in-frame clones and misses some; the assay was immunoSEQ multiplex PCR. Among approximately 220,000 clones listed, roughly 80% were seen once. The trim removed 3 bases at V and 9 bases at J, leaving 8 bases unmatched. This CDR3 spans 13 amino acids. CDR1 and CDR2 (germline): SGHRS, YFSETQ. The TCR sequence derives from a girl aged 2-10 years in good health and CMV-seronegative. The sequencing input was PBMCs. This sequence joins TRBV5-1 and TRBJ2-7; 8 nucleotides agree with TRBD2. As DNA, the CDR3 is TGCGCCAGCAGCTCGAAGACTAGCGAGCGGCAGTACTTC. Its protein product is CASSSKTSERQYF.